The 20 T cell receptor beta chains below were found in one sample sequenced in a study of tumor-infiltrating lymphocytes in primary liver carcinoma. Production of TCR beta cDNA used around 500 ng total RNA together with a constant-region primer. Three nested multiplex PCR rounds, a slightly modified ARM-PCR method, built the TCR beta libraries. Both of the initial two PCR rounds ran for nine to ten cycles and employed TRBV1-TRBV30 forward primers alongside a C-beta reverse primer. TCRdb called the multiplex PCR reads again in MiXCR, with one record for every CDR3 protein. The table shows approximately 330,000 distinct CDR3 sequences, with 65% occurring only once. Researchers drew blood RNA from unsorted whole blood and extracted germline DNA as well. The material sequenced was peripheral blood. These receptor sequences come from a man between 40 and 49 years old with primary liver carcinoma and hepatitis B virus infection.

This clonotype was seen a few times. The chain carries TRBV12-3 or TRBV12-4 and TRBJ2-1; D gene uncertain. This CDR3 region has 13 residues. V shed 5 bases and J shed 8 bases, with 13 bases lying between them. The CDR3 sequence is CASSETFLYEQFF. The CDR3 DNA is TGTGCCAGCAGTGAGACTTTCCTCTATGAGCAGTTCTTC.

Comments on this clonotype: A much bigger clone sits one base away, suggesting this may be a read error. This chain links TRBV12-3 or TRBV12-4 with TRBJ2-3; D not certain. The CDR3 has 14 amino acids. V was shortened by 6 bases and J by 0 bases, with 10 bases between the two germline ends. The CDR3 region has the DNA TGTGCCAGCAGCCCAGCACTTAGCACAGATACGCAGTATTTT. Amino acids: CASSPALSTDTQYF.

In regard to this clonotype: Mismatch with germline at one junction end may stem from a read error. The V and J genes are TRBV28 and TRBJ1-5; 8 positions match TRBD1. The CDR3 loop spans 14 amino acids. The V gene's germline CDR1 is MDHEN and CDR2 SYDVKM. Here the CDR3 reads CASSLGQGNQPKHF. The CDR3 nucleotides are TGTGCCAGCAGCTTAGGACAGGGCAATCAGCCCAAGCATTTT.

This clonotype has a count of ten or more. The chain carries TRBV6-2 or TRBV6-3 and TRBJ2-5; TRBD2 aligns across 14 bases. The CDR3 has 19 amino acids. In germline, CDR1 is MNHEY, CDR2 SVGEGT. V gave up 5 bases and J gave up 5 bases; unmatched junction bases: 16. The CDR3 DNA reads as TGTGCCAGCAGTCCCCTCAGTTCCGGGACTAGCGGGAGAGAGGAGACCCAGTACTTC. The encoded protein is CASSPLSSGTSGREETQYF.

With respect to this clonotype: The conserved phenylalanine or tryptophan normally closing the CDR3 is absent here, so this likely arose from a read error. The chain couples TRBV4-2 to TRBJ2-1; 8 bases line up with TRBD2. This CDR3 contains 15 residues. In germline, CDR1 is LGHNA, CDR2 YNFKEQ. CDR3 loop: CASSPREDSYKEQFS. CDR3 DNA sequence: TGTGCCAGCAGCCCGCGGGAGGACTCCTACAAAGAGCAGTTCTCC.

This clonotype was found a few times. The chain links TRBV13 to TRBJ2-1; 11 bases line up with TRBD2. Unmatched junction bases numbered 5, after V lost 1 base and J lost 9 bases. The CDR3 has 15 residues. Germline V gene data show CDR1 as PRHDT and CDR2 as FYEKMQ (reference sequence). This CDR3 is CASSLDTSGSGEQFF. As DNA, the CDR3 is TGTGCCAGCAGCTTAGACACTAGCGGGAGTGGTGAGCAGTTCTTC.

The chain has TRBV10-3 and TRBJ2-5, with a possible D match to TRBD2 (6 bases). V was clipped by 4 bases and J by 3 bases, with 12 bases between them. Germline CDR1 reads ENHRY; CDR2 reads SYGVKD. The CDR3 has 14 amino acids. The CDR3 sequence is CAISGGTREETQYF. In nucleotides, the CDR3 is TGTGCCATCAGTGGTGGGACTCGAGAAGAGACCCAGTACTTC.

The V and J genes are TRBV28 and TRBJ2-5, with 10 bases identical to TRBD1. Germline V CDR1 and CDR2: MDHEN, SYDVKM. The trim removed 2 bases at V and 5 bases at J, leaving 5 bases unmatched. CDR3 size: 15 residues. Here the CDR3 DNA reads TGTGCCAGCAGTTTAACCGGGACAGGGGACGAGACCCAGTACTTC. Protein: CASSLTGTGDETQYF.

By sample fraction, this clonotype is medium-sized. The CDR3 here is CASSPDLPGANVLTF. For the CDR3, the DNA is TGTGCCAGCAGTCCCGACCTTCCTGGGGCCAACGTCCTGACTTTC. The chain carries TRBV6-5 and TRBJ2-6; D is unresolved. The CDR3 runs 15 residues. Germline lookup yields CDR1 MNHEY and CDR2 SVGAGI. V shed 5 bases and J shed 2 bases, with 10 bases lying between them.

About this clonotype itself: The junction departs from the called germline gene at one end, perhaps through a read error. The chain combines TRBV11-2 with TRBJ1-5; D unresolved. This CDR3 has 13 residues. CDR1 SGHAT and CDR2 FQNNGV come from the germline V gene. The CDR3 DNA follows: TGTACCAGTAGCTTGGGCACGAATCAGCCCCAGCATTTT. Translated, it gives CTSSLGTNQPQHF.

This clonotype was seen many times. V usage is TRBV11-2 and J usage is TRBJ2-2; TRBD2 aligns across 9 bases. The V segment lost 1 base and the J segment 6 bases; nucleotides outside the gene matches: 9. The CDR3 has 17 residues. Germline CDR1 is SGHAT and CDR2 is FQNNGV. This chain's CDR3 is CASSLAPLAGNAGELFF. CDR3 sequence (DNA): TGTGCCAGCAGCTTAGCCCCCCTAGCGGGAAATGCCGGGGAGCTGTTTTTT.

As for this clonotype: This could be a read error, since a much larger clone is one nucleotide away. The gene calls are TRBV10-3 and TRBJ2-1, with 15 bases lining up with TRBD2. In germline, CDR1 is ENHRY, CDR2 SYGVKD. This CDR3 comprises 17 residues. The CDR3 here is CVISEPGLAGGGNEQFF. In DNA, the CDR3 is TGTGTCATCAGTGAACCGGGACTAGCGGGAGGAGGGAATGAGCAGTTCTTC.

Turning to this clonotype: Given a much more abundant clone one base away, this may be a read error. The chain combines TRBV28 with TRBJ2-7, with 7 bases matching TRBD2. The CDR3 sequence is 15 residues long. Germline values: CDR1 MDHEN, CDR2 SYDVKM. Germline trimming cut 5 bases from V and 6 bases from J; bases unmatched to any gene: 13. DNA for the CDR3: TGTGCCAGCAGTCGTAGCGGGTGTGGGACTTCCGAGCAGTACTTC. Protein sequence: CASSRSGCGTSEQYF.

With respect to this clonotype: A much larger clone differs by one base, so this may be a read error. J is TRBJ2-7 and V is TRBV4-3, with D tentatively TRBD2 (5 bases). This CDR3 is 13 amino acids long. Trimming removed 2 bases at V and 7 bases at J, with 12 bases between. From germline, CDR1 is LGHNA and CDR2 YSLEER. CDR3 coding DNA: TGCGCCAGCAGCCAACCCGGGAACAATGAGCAGTACTTC. Protein: CASSQPGNNEQYF.

To note about this clonotype: A read error may explain this, as a much larger clone is one base away. The chain combines TRBV6-6 with TRBJ2-1; D unclear. The CDR3 has 13 amino acids. V was pared by 7 bases and J by 0 bases, with 7 bases between. Germline assignment: CDR1 MNHNY and CDR2 SVGAGI (reference sequence). The CDR3 sequence is CASNVVSYNEQFF. The DNA of the CDR3 is TGTGCCAGCAATGTTGTCTCCTACAATGAGCAGTTCTTC.

A remark on this clonotype: Its ends do not fully match the called genes, so a read error is possible. CDR3 nucleotide sequence: TGTGCCAACAGCTTGAACGGCTACGAGCAGTACTTC. This gives the protein CANSLNGYEQYF. This sequence joins TRBV5-5 and TRBJ2-7; D is unclear. The V gene's germline CDR1 is SGHKS and CDR2 YYEKEE (reference sequence). CDR3 size: 12 residues. Complete variable domain (other parts from reference TRBV5-5 and TRBJ2-7): DAGVTQSPTHLIKTRGQQVTLRCSPISGHKSVSWYQQVLGQGPQFIFQYYEKEERGRGNFPDRFSARQFPNYSSELNVNALLLGDSALYLCANSLNGYEQYFGPGTRLTVT.

This clonotype has just a few counts. The V gene is TRBV12-3 or TRBV12-4, the J gene TRBJ2-7; 7 nucleotides agree with TRBD1. V lost 6 bases and J lost 3; bases outside the gene matches: 11. The CDR3 totals 15 residues. CDR3 bases: TGTGCCAGCAGGGCCGGGACAGCCTATTTCTACGAGCAGTACTTC. Amino acids: CASRAGTAYFYEQYF.

This clonotype was counted between two and nine times. CDR3 sequence: CASSLRLAGMADTQYF. As DNA, the CDR3 is TGTGCCAGCAGTCTTCGACTAGCGGGTATGGCAGATACGCAGTATTTT. The chain recombines TRBV6-2 or TRBV6-3 with TRBJ2-3; 10 nucleotides agree with TRBD2. This CDR3 comprises 16 residues. Germline V gene sequence: CDR1 MNHEY, CDR2 SVGEGT. V lost 5 bases and J lost 4; bases outside the gene matches: 9.

With respect to this clonotype: One junction end does not reproduce the germline sequence, and a read error may be involved. This chain links TRBV29-1 with TRBJ1-2, with no clear D. CDR1 and CDR2 (germline): SQVTM, ANQGSEA. The length of the CDR3 is 14 residues. Here the CDR3 DNA reads TGCAGCATGGGCCGCGGGTACGGTTCGGGTGGCTGCACCTTC. This encodes CSMGRGYGSGGCTF.

Note on this clonotype: A read error is possible here, since a much larger clone lies one base away. The CDR3 region has the DNA TGTGCCATCAGTGACAACACCAGAACCTACGAGCATTACTTC. It yields the protein CAISDNTRTYEHYF. The chain uses TRBV10-3 and TRBJ2-7; no reliable D call. This CDR3 contains 14 residues. CDR1 and CDR2 from the germline V gene are ENHRY and SYGVKD.